The 25 T cell receptor beta chains listed next were all sequenced from one sample in a study of shared clonotypes between healthy human individuals. Measured with immunoSEQ multiplex PCR; TCRdb has only the in-frame clones, and not every one. Of roughly 2 million clones in the sample, around 95% are singletons; the top ten hold roughly 0.13%. Sequenced material: naive CD4+ T cells sorted from blood. This sample's subset: CD45RA+ positively selected. These receptors all stem from a man younger than 35 in good health.

The rearrangement joins TRBV15 to TRBJ1-5; TRBD1 matches at 8 bases. Looked up from germline, CDR1 is LNHNV and CDR2 is YYDKDF (reference sequence). V was pared by 1 base and J by 0 bases, with 11 bases of the junction left unmatched. This CDR3 contains 19 residues. The CDR3 reads CATSRGRPDRVYSNQPQHF. The CDR3 nucleotides read TGTGCCACCAGCAGAGGGAGGCCGGACAGGGTCTATAGCAATCAGCCCCAGCATTTT. The complete variable domain, with remaining parts taken from reference TRBV15 and TRBJ1-5, reads DAMVIQNPRYQVTQFGKPVTLSCSQTLNHNVMYWYQQKSSQAPKLLFHYYDKDFNNEADTPDNFQSRRPNTSFCFLDIRSPGLGDTAMYLCATSRGRPDRVYSNQPQHFGDGTRLSIL.

The chain recombines TRBV5-1 with TRBJ2-3, with TRBD2 matching 9 bases. Germline-derived CDR1 and CDR2 are SGHRS and YFSETQ. Trimming at V came to 4 bases and at J to 4 bases, leaving 10 bases not matched to a gene. The CDR3 has 16 residues. This CDR3 reads CASSPAGGGGADTQYF. DNA for the CDR3: TGCGCCAGCAGCCCGGCCGGGGGCGGGGGGGCAGATACGCAGTATTTT.

V is TRBV4-2 and J is TRBJ2-7, with a tentative D call TRBD1 (6 bases). Trimming shortened V by 1 base and J by 2 bases, and 9 bases separated the two germline ends. CDR1 and CDR2 (germline): LGHNA, YNFKEQ. This CDR3 region has 14 residues. This CDR3 is CASSQGTATYEQYF. CDR3 sequence (DNA): TGTGCCAGCAGCCAAGGGACAGCTACCTACGAGCAGTACTTC.

In its sample, this clone was seen once. V gene TRBV4-1 combines with J gene TRBJ2-5, with 8 bases fitting TRBD2. Trimming removed 1 base from V and 2 bases from J; junction bases left unmatched: 3. The CDR3 is 15 residues long. The germline gives CDR1 MGHRA, CDR2 YSYEKL. The CDR3 DNA sequence: TGCGCCAGCAGCCAAGGGACTAGCCTACAAGAGACCCAGTACTTC. Residues: CASSQGTSLQETQYF.

The chain joins TRBV5-1 to TRBJ2-1; no clear D. The germline V gene encodes CDR1 SGHRS and CDR2 YFSETQ. The CDR3 length is 11 residues. V was cut by 0 bases and J by 10 bases, with 5 bases left in between. Here the CDR3 reads CASSLDQEQFF. Here the CDR3 DNA reads TGCGCCAGCAGCTTGGACCAGGAGCAGTTCTTC.

The CDR3 sequence is CASSPSLLSSYEQYF. CDR3 sequence (DNA): TGTGCCAGCAGTCCTTCCCTCCTTAGCTCCTACGAGCAGTACTTC. The chain couples TRBV6-5 to TRBJ2-7; D gene unclear. Trimming stripped 5 bases from V and 0 bases from J, with 14 bases between. This CDR3 is built from 15 residues. CDR1 and CDR2 (germline): MNHEY, SVGAGI.

V and J are TRBV12-5 and TRBJ2-4; 13 bases match TRBD2. V lost 1 base and J lost 0; bases outside the gene matches: 6. Germline lookup yields CDR1 LGHNT and CDR2 FRNRAP. The CDR3 covers 19 residues. CDR3 coding DNA: TGTGCTAGTGGTTTGGGGACTAGCGGGAGTAGCCCAGCCAAAAACATTCAGTACTTC. This translates into CASGLGTSGSSPAKNIQYF.

Turning to this clone: The sample carries other DNA sequences with the same CDR3. This chain connects TRBV10-3 to TRBJ2-1; the D is unclear. Trimming took off 0 bases at V and 7 bases at J, with 1 base between the two ends. Germline V gene lookup returns CDR1 ENHRY and CDR2 SYGVKD. The length of the CDR3 is 11 residues. In DNA form, the CDR3 reads TGTGCCATCAGTGAGTCGAATGAGCAGTTCTTC. Its translation: CAISESNEQFF.

In the case of this clone: The same CDR3 also results from other DNA sequences found in this sample. The chain joins TRBV6-1 to TRBJ1-5; no definite D call. The CDR3 runs to 11 residues. Between the trimmed V and J ends, which lost 6 bases and 3 bases, there was a span of 3 bases. Looked up from germline, CDR1 is MNHNS and CDR2 is SASEGT. CDR3 amino acids: CASRDNQPQHF. CDR3 DNA: TGTGCCAGCAGAGACAATCAGCCCCAGCATTTT.

V is TRBV5-1 and J is TRBJ1-2, with D uncertain. This CDR3 region has 16 residues. From germline, CDR1 is SGHRS and CDR2 YFSETQ. V shed 4 bases and J shed 4 bases, with 20 bases lying between them. CDR3 nucleotide sequence: TGCGCCAGCAGCCCCAGAACCCACGACTATGCCTATGGCTACACCTTC. It specifies CASSPRTHDYAYGYTF.

CDR3 loop: CASSPSGTATGELFF. CDR3 nucleotides: TGCGCCAGCAGCCCGTCCGGGACAGCAACCGGGGAGCTGTTTTTT. This rearrangement joins TRBV5-1 to TRBJ2-2; 7 nucleotides match TRBD1. Germline lookup yields CDR1 SGHRS and CDR2 YFSETQ. After removal of 4 bases from V and 5 bases from J, the junction contained 8 bases not matched to a gene. This CDR3 has 15 residues.

The chain recombines TRBV11-1 with TRBJ2-5; the D gene is possibly TRBD2 (5 bases). CDR1 SGHAT and CDR2 FQDESV come from the germline V gene (reference sequence). This CDR3 comprises 14 residues. Trimming removed 5 bases at V and 4 bases at J, with 14 bases between. The CDR3 nucleotides read TGTGCCAGCAGCCTTCGGGGAATGGGAGAGACCCAGTACTTC. Protein product: CASSLRGMGETQYF.

This rearrangement joins TRBV6-1 to TRBJ2-2; TRBD1 agrees at 7 bases. V shed 11 bases and J 9 bases; nucleotides not matched to a gene: 12. This CDR3 contains 13 residues. Germline lookup yields CDR1 MNHNS and CDR2 SASEGT. CDR3 coding DNA: TGTGCCGTGAGCACTAACAGGGGCCGGGAGCTGTTTTTT. Translated, it gives CAVSTNRGRELFF.

This chain joins TRBV6-5 and TRBJ2-3; 11 bases are shared with TRBD1. Trimming at V came to 2 bases and at J to 2 bases, leaving 3 bases not matched to a gene. Germline V lookup: CDR1 MNHEY, CDR2 SVGAGI. CDR3 length equals 16 residues. The DNA of the CDR3 is TGTGCCAGCAGTTACGGACAGGGGGCAGACACAGATACGCAGTATTTT. It yields the protein CASSYGQGADTDTQYF.

The chain is built from TRBV11-2 and TRBJ1-1; tentative D call: TRBD1 (5 bases). This CDR3 has 15 residues. Germline CDR1 SGHAT, CDR2 FQNNGV. V lost 2 bases and J lost 5, with 15 bases in between. The CDR3 is CASSLNRVGGTEAFF. The CDR3 DNA reads TGTGCCAGCAGCTTAAATCGGGTCGGGGGAACTGAAGCTTTCTTT.

The gene calls are TRBV5-8 and TRBJ2-7; 10 bases line up with TRBD2. Germline CDR1 reads SGHTS; CDR2 reads YDEGEE. The V gene end was trimmed by 4 bases and the J gene end by 2 bases; junction bases not matched to a gene: 6. This CDR3 has 15 residues. The CDR3 loop is CASSPRLAGPYEQYF. Written as DNA, the CDR3 is TGTGCCAGCAGCCCTCGACTAGCGGGCCCCTACGAGCAGTACTTC. Supplemented by reference TRBV5-8 and TRBJ2-7, the full variable domain reads EAGVTQSPTHLIKTRGQQATLRCSPISGHTSVYWYQQALGLGLQFLLWYDEGEERNRGNFPPRFSGRQFPNYSSELNVNALELEDSALYLCASSPRLAGPYEQYFGPGTRLTVT.

About this clone itself: Other DNA sequences in the same sample also yield this CDR3. This CDR3 is CASSPGQSSGNTIYF. CDR3 bases: TGCGCCAGCAGCCCGGGACAGAGCTCTGGAAACACCATATATTTT. The gene calls are TRBV5-1 and TRBJ1-3, with TRBD1 identical over 7 bases. The CDR3 spans 15 residues. In germline, CDR1 is SGHRS, CDR2 YFSETQ. The trim removed 4 bases at V and 0 bases at J, leaving 4 bases unmatched.

CDR3 sequence reads: CAWTSGDLAWEQYF. In DNA, the CDR3 is TGTGCCTGGACTAGCGGGGACTTGGCTTGGGAGCAGTACTTC. The chain has TRBV30 and TRBJ2-7; 9 bases are shared with TRBD2. The CDR3 extends over 14 amino acids. V gave up 4 bases and J gave up 7 bases; unmatched junction bases: 11. CDR1 GTSNPN and CDR2 SVGIG come from the germline V gene (reference sequence).

The chain uses TRBV5-8 and TRBJ1-6; weak D call: TRBD1 (6 bases). The V end was cut by 2 bases, the J end by 0 bases, with 9 bases between. Germline values: CDR1 SGHTS, CDR2 YDEGEE. The CDR3 is 16 amino acids. Written as DNA, the CDR3 is TGTGCCAGCAGCTTTGACAGGAGCTCCTATAATTCACCCCTCCACTTT. Amino acids: CASSFDRSSYNSPLHF.

The V gene is TRBV11-2, the J gene TRBJ1-4; 8 bases fit TRBD1. V lost 8 bases and J lost 0; bases outside the gene matches: 11. Germline V gives CDR1 SGHAT, CDR2 FQNNGV. This CDR3 spans 17 amino acids. This CDR3 is CASRQGSGQTTNEKLFF. DNA of the CDR3: TGTGCCAGCCGACAGGGGAGTGGACAGACAACTAATGAAAAACTGTTTTTT.

The table lists this clone with a count of one. The genes are TRBV19 and TRBJ2-7, with 11 bases identical to TRBD2. CDR3 length: 14 amino acids. Germline CDR1 reads LNHDA; CDR2 reads SQIVND (reference sequence). Losses at the gene ends were 6 bases for V and 0 bases for J; bases not matched to a gene: 1. The chain's CDR3 is CASRLAGGSYEQYF. The DNA for the CDR3 is TGTGCCAGTAGGCTAGCGGGAGGCTCCTACGAGCAGTACTTC.

V is TRBV7-9 and J is TRBJ1-6; D gene unclear. The germline gives CDR1 SEHNR, CDR2 FQNEAQ (reference sequence). This CDR3 has 14 residues. V was clipped by 4 bases and J by 7 bases, with 11 bases between them. For the CDR3, the DNA is TGTGCCAGCAGCTCTACCGGGCCGAATTCACCCCTCCACTTT. Translating gives CASSSTGPNSPLHF.

V is TRBV7-2 and J is TRBJ1-5; TRBD1 is a possible D gene (6 bases). Germline-derived CDR1 and CDR2 are SGHTA and FQGNSA. V was cut by 5 bases and J by 2 bases, with 13 bases left in between. This CDR3 has 15 amino acids. CDR3 coding DNA: TGTGCCAGCAGCCAGGACAGTGCGGGCAATCAGCCCCAGCATTTT. Its translation: CASSQDSAGNQPQHF.

The chain links TRBV5-1 to TRBJ1-4, with 7 bases identical to TRBD1. Germline V CDR1 and CDR2: SGHRS, YFSETQ. CDR3 length: 14 amino acids. Trimming took 4 bases from V and 8 from J; bases not matched to a gene: 8. The CDR3: CASSQTGRREKLFF. In nucleotides, the CDR3 is TGCGCCAGCAGCCAGACAGGGAGGAGGGAAAAACTGTTTTTT.

The chain employs TRBV9 and TRBJ2-2; TRBD2 agrees at 7 bases. This CDR3 spans 20 amino acids. The V and J ends lost 3 bases and 6 bases, in that order; junction bases with no gene match: 23. Germline V gene lookup returns CDR1 SGDLS and CDR2 YYNGEE. CDR3 sequence reads: CASSDRVVGGPRGEAGELFF. CDR3 coding DNA: TGTGCCAGCAGCGACCGAGTTGTGGGAGGGCCGAGGGGAGAGGCCGGGGAGCTGTTTTTT. Drawing the rest from reference TRBV9 and TRBJ2-2, the complete variable domain is DSGVTQTPKHLITATGQRVTLRCSPRSGDLSVYWYQQSLDQGLQFLIQYYNGEERAKGNILERFSAQQFPDLHSELNLSSLELGDSALYFCASSDRVVGGPRGEAGELFFGEGSRLTVL.